Presented here are 13 T cell receptor beta chains from one specimen sequenced in a study of T cells in Graves' hyperthyroidism and ophthalmopathy. Amplified TCR beta CDR3 regions derived from RNA transcripts. With the HTBI primer set, the TCR CDR3 went through a first round of RT-PCR. TCRdb re-derived calls from the multiplex PCR reads in MiXCR, one entry per CDR3 protein. The sample has about 610,000 distinct CDR3 sequences, roughly 14% seen once. Sequencing was done on a sample of blood. The receptors were gathered from a woman aged 40 to 49 with Graves' ophthalmopathy.

Only a few counts were recorded for this clonotype. V is TRBV18 and J is TRBJ2-7; D possibly corresponds to TRBD1 (6 bases). The V gene lost 3 bases and the J gene lost 5 bases, with 17 bases spanning the gap. The CDR3 totals 15 residues. Germline V lookup: CDR1 KGHSH, CDR2 LQKENI. In DNA form, the CDR3 reads TGTGCCAGCTCACCCATAGACAGGCATAGAAACGAGCAGTACTTC. Its translation: CASSPIDRHRNEQYF.

The V and J genes are TRBV6-2 or TRBV6-3 and TRBJ2-7, with TRBD2 matching over 8 bases. The germline V gene has CDR1 MNHEY and CDR2 SVGEGT. CDR3 length equals 15 residues. The ends lost 2 bases at V and 0 bases at J; junction bases unmatched: 3. The CDR3 region has the DNA TGTGCCAGCAGTTACGCGACTAGCGACTCCTACGAGCAGTACTTC. The encoded protein is CASSYATSDSYEQYF.

CDR3 sequence reads: CASSFGRAGSEQYF. DNA of the CDR3: TGTGCCAGCAGTTTCGGGAGGGCGGGCTCCGAGCAGTACTTC. The rearrangement links TRBV28 to TRBJ2-7, with 8 positions matching TRBD2. With 3 bases clipped from V and 6 bases from J, the junction kept 7 bases outside the gene matches. This CDR3 contains 14 residues. From germline, CDR1 is MDHEN and CDR2 SYDVKM.

The J gene is TRBJ2-2, the V gene TRBV7-9, with a tentative D call TRBD2 (5 bases). The CDR3 loop spans 12 amino acids. V was trimmed by 11 bases and J by 4 bases, leaving 11 bases between them. Germline V CDR1 and CDR2: SEHNR, FQNEAQ (reference sequence). The CDR3 loop reads CALAGVTGELFF. The CDR3 region has the DNA TGTGCCCTAGCTGGCGTCACCGGGGAGCTGTTTTTT.

At least ten counts were recorded for this clonotype. The CDR3 nucleotides are TGCAGCGTTGACGGTATGGTGAACACTGAAGCTTTCTTT. As protein: CSVDGMVNTEAFF. The chain recombines TRBV29-1 with TRBJ1-1; D gene unclear. The CDR3 has 13 amino acids. Germline CDR1 and CDR2: SQVTM and ANQGSEA. V was cut by 3 bases and J by 0 bases, with 8 bases left in between.

This clonotype appeared a few times. The V call is TRBV12-5, the J call TRBJ1-2; 8 bases align to TRBD1. Germline CDR1 reads LGHNT; CDR2 reads FRNRAP. V gave up 5 bases and J gave up 5 bases; unmatched junction bases: 7. The CDR3 is 14 amino acids. CDR3 bases: TGTGCTAGTGGTATCGGGACAGGCGGGTATGGCTACACCTTC. Protein: CASGIGTGGYGYTF.

Of note for this clonotype: Given the absence of the conserved phenylalanine or tryptophan at the CDR3 end, a read error is likely. J is TRBJ1-1 and V is TRBV4-2; 7 bases map to TRBD1. This CDR3 contains 15 residues. In germline, CDR1 is LGHNA, CDR2 YNFKEQ. V was clipped by 1 base and J by 4 bases; unmatched bases: 6. CDR3 nucleotide sequence: TGTGCCAGCAGCCAAGGGACAGGCGGCGGCACTGAAGCTTTCCTT. Translated: CASSQGTGGGTEAFL.

The rearrangement joins TRBV7-9 to TRBJ2-7; tentative D call: TRBD2 (6 bases). V lost 1 base and J 4 bases, leaving 14 bases between the germline ends. The CDR3 is 15 amino acids. In germline, CDR1 is SEHNR, CDR2 FQNEAQ (reference sequence). This chain's CDR3 is CASSLEASGDYEQYF. The CDR3 DNA reads as TGTGCCAGCAGCTTAGAGGCGTCGGGAGATTACGAGCAGTACTTC.

This clonotype was recorded many times. This rearrangement joins TRBV12-3 or TRBV12-4 to TRBJ2-5; D possibly corresponds to TRBD2 (5 bases). This CDR3 has 14 residues. The V and J ends lost 6 bases and 4 bases respectively, with 15 bases between them. The CDR3 DNA sequence: TGTGCCAGCAGCCCAGTACTAGTAGGAGAGACCCAGTACTTC. The encoded protein is CASSPVLVGETQYF.

This clonotype showed up many times. This sequence joins TRBV20-1 and TRBJ1-2; D not certain. The CDR3 covers 12 residues. Germline assignment: CDR1 DFQATT and CDR2 SNEGSKA (reference sequence). The V gene lost 3 bases and the J gene lost 4 bases, with 9 bases spanning the gap. CDR3 residues: CSASIVRYGYTF. The DNA of the CDR3 is TGCAGTGCTAGCATCGTCCGCTATGGCTACACCTTC.

This clonotype was picked up many times. This chain connects TRBV6-5 to TRBJ2-5; TRBD2 might be the D (6 bases). The CDR3 contains 13 residues. CDR1 MNHEY and CDR2 SVGAGI come from the germline V gene. V was clipped by 8 bases and J by 2 bases, with 12 bases between them. CDR3 loop: CASVLAPQETQYF. The CDR3 DNA reads as TGTGCCAGCGTACTAGCTCCTCAAGAGACCCAGTACTTC.

At least ten counts were recorded for this clonotype. This chain uses TRBV15 with TRBJ2-7; TRBD2 matches at 9 bases. This CDR3 comprises 16 residues. Germline V gene sequence: CDR1 LNHNV, CDR2 YYDKDF (reference sequence). V lost 5 bases, J lost 1 base, and 9 bases stayed unmatched. The CDR3 region has the DNA TGTGCCACCAGCGGAGGGGTGACTAGCGGTTCCTACGAGCAGTACTTC. The encoded protein is CATSGGVTSGSYEQYF.

This clonotype was observed many times. The chain recombines TRBV30 with TRBJ2-7; 7 bases line up with TRBD1. The V segment lost 1 base and the J segment 2 bases; nucleotides outside the gene matches: 2. The CDR3 is made up of 13 amino acids. CDR1 is GTSNPN, CDR2 SVGIG, per germline (reference sequence). CDR3 loop: CAWSAGQPYEQYF. CDR3 nucleotides: TGTGCCTGGAGTGCGGGACAGCCCTACGAGCAGTACTTC.